The rows below give T cell receptor beta chains drawn from one sample of a study of early T cells in non-severe SARS-CoV-2 infection. TCRdb re-called the 5' RACE reads with MiXCR, one entry per CDR3 protein. Counted here are more than 60,000 distinct CDR3 sequences, more than 4% occurring once; the ten biggest clones make up under 6.5%. The sequenced material came from whole blood. The receptors derive from an adult who was a healthcare worker with PCR-confirmed SARS-CoV-2 infection or an uninfected control (not recorded which). Both conserved end residues are part of each CDR3. The D gene is left open where the match is weak. Only some rows state a clone size, as once, few, many or a class for expanded clones.

len: 16; v_gene: TRBV6-6; abundance: NA; j_gene: TRBJ2-2; d_gene: TRBD1; CDR3aa: CASSPGTDLITGELFF; CDR3nt: TGTGCCAGCAGCCCCGGGACAGATCTTATCACCGGGGAGCTGTTTTTT
len: 16; v_gene: TRBV7-9; abundance: many; j_gene: TRBJ2-1; d_gene: TRBD2; CDR3aa: CASSPFSGGNYNEQFF; CDR3nt: TGTGCCAGCAGCCCCTTTTCGGGAGGGAACTACAATGAGCAGTTCTTC
len: 14; v_gene: TRBV28; abundance: many; j_gene: TRBJ2-7; d_gene: TRBD2; CDR3aa: CASRPGTRVYEQYF; CDR3nt: TGTGCCAGCAGACCCGGGACTAGGGTTTACGAGCAGTACTTC
len: 14; v_gene: TRBV19; abundance: NA; j_gene: TRBJ2-5; d_gene: NA; CDR3aa: CASSIGSSWETQYF; CDR3nt: TGTGCCAGTAGTATTGGTAGCAGTTGGGAGACCCAGTACTTC
len: 15; v_gene: TRBV14; abundance: many; j_gene: TRBJ2-1; d_gene: NA; CDR3aa: CASSSPTKKGDEQFF; CDR3nt: TGTGCCAGCAGCTCCCCGACTAAAAAGGGGGATGAGCAGTTCTTC
len: 16; v_gene: TRBV4-2; abundance: NA; j_gene: TRBJ2-5; d_gene: NA; CDR3aa: CASSQDGKLPRETQYF; CDR3nt: TGTGCCAGCAGCCAAGACGGGAAACTCCCGAGGGAGACCCAGTACTTC
len: 15; v_gene: TRBV20-1; abundance: many; j_gene: TRBJ2-1; d_gene: TRBD2; CDR3aa: CSAGAGLAGYNEQFF; CDR3nt: TGCAGTGCAGGGGCTGGACTAGCGGGATACAATGAGCAGTTCTTC
len: 15; v_gene: TRBV3-1; abundance: few; j_gene: TRBJ1-6; d_gene: NA; CDR3aa: CASSPLQGSNSPLHF; CDR3nt: TGTGCCAGCAGCCCCCTTCAAGGATCTAATTCACCCCTCCACTTT
len: 14; v_gene: TRBV4-1; abundance: NA; j_gene: TRBJ2-4; d_gene: NA; CDR3aa: CASSQNRDLNIQYF; CDR3nt: TGCGCCAGCAGCCAAAACCGGGACCTAAACATTCAGTACTTC
len: 19; v_gene: TRBV7-2; abundance: NA; j_gene: TRBJ2-1; d_gene: TRBD2; CDR3aa: CASSLRGSGRARAYNEQFF; CDR3nt: TGTGCCAGCAGCCTCCGCGGGAGCGGGAGGGCCAGGGCATACAATGAGCAGTTCTTC
len: 13; v_gene: TRBV20-1; abundance: NA; j_gene: TRBJ1-1; d_gene: NA; CDR3aa: CSARDVVNTEAFF; CDR3nt: TGCAGTGCTAGAGACGTGGTAAACACTGAAGCTTTCTTT
len: 13; v_gene: TRBV10-3; abundance: few; j_gene: TRBJ1-5; d_gene: NA; CDR3aa: CATNKEGNQPQHF; CDR3nt: TGTGCCACTAATAAGGAAGGCAATCAGCCCCAGCATTTT
len: 15; v_gene: TRBV11-1; abundance: many; j_gene: TRBJ2-7; d_gene: NA; CDR3aa: CASSSGLPSSYEQYF; CDR3nt: TGTGCCAGCAGCTCTGGTCTCCCGAGCTCCTACGAGCAGTACTTC
len: 17; v_gene: TRBV5-1; abundance: many; j_gene: TRBJ2-7; d_gene: TRBD2; CDR3aa: CASSFKLAGGSPYEQYF; CDR3nt: TGCGCCAGCAGCTTTAAACTAGCGGGAGGATCCCCCTACGAGCAGTACTTC
len: 15; v_gene: TRBV6-5; abundance: few; j_gene: TRBJ2-1; d_gene: TRBD2; CDR3aa: CASRFLAGDHNEQFF; CDR3nt: TGTGCCAGCAGATTCCTAGCGGGAGATCACAATGAGCAGTTCTTC
len: 17; v_gene: TRBV15; abundance: many; j_gene: TRBJ2-2; d_gene: TRBD1; CDR3aa: CATSDYRGAEYTGELFF; CDR3nt: TGTGCCACCAGCGACTACAGGGGAGCGGAGTACACCGGGGAGCTGTTTTTT
len: 12; v_gene: TRBV3-1; abundance: NA; j_gene: TRBJ2-7; d_gene: NA; CDR3aa: CASSQVGYEQYF; CDR3nt: TGTGCCAGCAGCCAAGTAGGGTACGAGCAGTACTTC
len: 15; v_gene: TRBV4-3; abundance: many; j_gene: TRBJ1-1; d_gene: NA; CDR3aa: CASSQQLWGHTEAFF; CDR3nt: TGCGCCAGCAGCCAACAACTGTGGGGTCACACTGAAGCTTTCTTT
len: 13; v_gene: TRBV14; abundance: NA; j_gene: TRBJ1-1; d_gene: NA; CDR3aa: CASSQLRNTEAFF; CDR3nt: TGTGCCAGCAGCCAACTAAGGAACACTGAAGCTTTCTTT
len: 16; v_gene: TRBV20-1; abundance: many; j_gene: TRBJ2-4; d_gene: TRBD2; CDR3aa: CSASNSGGATKNIQYF; CDR3nt: TGCAGTGCGAGCAATAGCGGGGGGGCAACCAAAAACATTCAGTACTTC
len: 14; v_gene: TRBV24-1; abundance: many; j_gene: TRBJ2-3; d_gene: TRBD2; CDR3aa: CATKASGGTDTQYF; CDR3nt: TGTGCCACCAAGGCTAGCGGGGGGACAGATACGCAGTATTTT
len: 12; v_gene: TRBV29-1; abundance: NA; j_gene: TRBJ2-7; d_gene: NA; CDR3aa: CSVYGVSYEQYF; CDR3nt: TGCAGCGTTTATGGGGTTTCCTACGAGCAGTACTTC
len: 16; v_gene: TRBV5-1; abundance: NA; j_gene: TRBJ2-5; d_gene: TRBD2; CDR3aa: CASSLDRLAEQETQYF; CDR3nt: TGCGCCAGCAGCTTGGATAGGCTAGCGGAACAAGAGACCCAGTACTTC
len: 15; v_gene: TRBV5-4; abundance: NA; j_gene: TRBJ2-2; d_gene: TRBD1; CDR3aa: CASSSMTGSTGELFF; CDR3nt: TGTGCCAGCAGCTCGATGACAGGGAGCACCGGGGAGCTGTTTTTT
len: 16; v_gene: TRBV20-1; abundance: many; j_gene: TRBJ2-3; d_gene: TRBD2; CDR3aa: CSARKGLAEHTDTQYF; CDR3nt: TGCAGTGCTAGAAAAGGACTAGCGGAGCACACAGATACGCAGTATTTT
len: 15; v_gene: TRBV11-2; abundance: many; j_gene: TRBJ1-5; d_gene: NA; CDR3aa: CASSLGRGDDQPQHF; CDR3nt: TGTGCCAGCAGCTTAGGTCGGGGGGACGATCAGCCCCAGCATTTT
len: 13; v_gene: TRBV24-1; abundance: NA; j_gene: TRBJ2-6; d_gene: TRBD1; CDR3aa: CATSGRPGQDSYF; CDR3nt: TGTGCCACCAGTGGAAGGCCGGGACAGGACTCTTATTTC
len: 14; v_gene: TRBV19; abundance: few; j_gene: TRBJ2-7; d_gene: NA; CDR3aa: CASRQELFGGEQYF; CDR3nt: TGTGCCAGCCGCCAGGAGTTGTTTGGGGGCGAGCAGTACTTC
len: 11; v_gene: TRBV29-1; abundance: NA; j_gene: TRBJ2-1; d_gene: NA; CDR3aa: CSVGGGNEQFF; CDR3nt: TGCAGCGTTGGTGGGGGGAATGAGCAGTTCTTC
len: 14; v_gene: TRBV10-3; abundance: many; j_gene: TRBJ2-7; d_gene: NA; CDR3aa: CAISGGLSSYEQYF; CDR3nt: TGTGCCATCAGCGGGGGCCTAAGCTCCTACGAGCAGTACTTC
len: 11; v_gene: TRBV11-3; abundance: many; j_gene: TRBJ1-1; d_gene: NA; CDR3aa: CASSLGTEAFF; CDR3nt: TGTGCCAGCAGTTTGGGCACTGAAGCTTTCTTT
len: 16; v_gene: TRBV5-1; abundance: NA; j_gene: TRBJ1-2; d_gene: NA; CDR3aa: CASSFNPGITNYGYTF; CDR3nt: TGCGCCAGCAGCTTCAATCCAGGGATAACAAACTATGGCTACACCTTC
len: 15; v_gene: TRBV3-1; abundance: NA; j_gene: TRBJ1-1; d_gene: NA; CDR3aa: CASSHARTGYTEAFF; CDR3nt: TGTGCCAGCAGCCACGCCCGTACAGGTTACACTGAAGCTTTCTTT
len: 11; v_gene: TRBV18; abundance: NA; j_gene: TRBJ2-3; d_gene: NA; CDR3aa: CASSPMNTQYF; CDR3nt: TGTGCCAGCTCACCGATGAATACGCAGTATTTT
len: 15; v_gene: TRBV5-1; abundance: many; j_gene: TRBJ1-1; d_gene: NA; CDR3aa: CASSLGPSTGTEAFF; CDR3nt: TGCGCCAGCAGCTTGGGACCGTCGACGGGGACTGAAGCTTTCTTT
len: 15; v_gene: TRBV2; abundance: few; j_gene: TRBJ1-3; d_gene: NA; CDR3aa: CASSEGPLSGNTIYF; CDR3nt: TGTGCCAGCAGTGAGGGTCCGCTCTCTGGAAACACCATATATTTT
len: 12; v_gene: TRBV20-1; abundance: many; j_gene: TRBJ1-4; d_gene: NA; CDR3aa: CSASTTNEKLFF; CDR3nt: TGCAGTGCTAGCACAACTAATGAAAAACTGTTTTTT
len: 12; v_gene: TRBV29-1; abundance: NA; j_gene: TRBJ2-7; d_gene: NA; CDR3aa: CSVDQGSYEQYF; CDR3nt: TGCAGCGTTGACCAGGGCTCCTACGAGCAGTACTTC
len: 13; v_gene: TRBV7-2; abundance: NA; j_gene: TRBJ2-3; d_gene: NA; CDR3aa: CASSRMSTDTQYF; CDR3nt: TGTGCCAGCAGCCGAATGAGCACAGATACGCAGTATTTT
len: 14; v_gene: TRBV29-1; abundance: few; j_gene: TRBJ2-3; d_gene: TRBD1; CDR3aa: CSVETGGAGDTQYF; CDR3nt: TGCAGCGTTGAGACAGGGGGCGCGGGGGATACGCAGTATTTT
len: 16; v_gene: TRBV4-2; abundance: NA; j_gene: TRBJ2-1; d_gene: TRBD1; CDR3aa: CASSFSGTGGLNGQFF; CDR3nt: TGTGCCAGCAGCTTTTCCGGGACAGGGGGCCTGAATGGGCAGTTCTTC
len: 15; v_gene: TRBV7-3; abundance: few; j_gene: TRBJ2-7; d_gene: TRBD1; CDR3aa: CASSPHPGGFYEQYF; CDR3nt: TGTGCCAGCAGCCCTCACCCAGGGGGCTTCTACGAGCAGTACTTC
len: 15; v_gene: TRBV5-8; abundance: many; j_gene: TRBJ1-2; d_gene: NA; CDR3aa: CASSLVWNVNYGYTF; CDR3nt: TGTGCCAGCAGCTTGGTTTGGAATGTTAACTATGGCTACACCTTC
len: 13; v_gene: TRBV20-1; abundance: many; j_gene: TRBJ2-4; d_gene: NA; CDR3aa: CSARPTGSDIQYF; CDR3nt: TGCAGTGCTCGGCCGACAGGTTCAGACATTCAGTACTTC
len: 17; v_gene: TRBV28; abundance: NA; j_gene: TRBJ2-7; d_gene: TRBD2; CDR3aa: CASSSQRLGTSGNLQYF; CDR3nt: TGTGCCAGCAGTTCCCAACGACTCGGGACTAGCGGGAACCTCCAGTACTTC
len: 15; v_gene: TRBV7-9; abundance: few; j_gene: TRBJ2-1; d_gene: TRBD2; CDR3aa: CASSLLGLAAGEQFF; CDR3nt: TGTGCCAGCAGCTTATTAGGGCTAGCGGCGGGTGAGCAGTTCTTC
len: 16; v_gene: TRBV6-4; abundance: few; j_gene: TRBJ1-2; d_gene: NA; CDR3aa: CASSEIHGITNYGYTF; CDR3nt: TGTGCCAGCAGTGAAATACACGGAATTACGAACTATGGCTACACCTTC
len: 17; v_gene: TRBV12-3/TRBV12-4; abundance: many; j_gene: TRBJ2-4; d_gene: NA; CDR3aa: CASSLGPRGLAKNIQYF; CDR3nt: TGTGCCAGCAGTTTAGGTCCCCGGGGCTTAGCCAAAAACATTCAGTACTTC
len: 11; v_gene: TRBV20-1; abundance: few; j_gene: TRBJ1-4; d_gene: NA; CDR3aa: CSARQNEKLFF; CDR3nt: TGCAGTGCTCGACAGAATGAAAAACTGTTTTTT
len: 13; v_gene: TRBV7-2; abundance: few; j_gene: TRBJ2-3; d_gene: NA; CDR3aa: CVSSLGGPDTQYF; CDR3nt: TGTGTCAGCAGCTTAGGGGGTCCGGATACGCAGTATTTT
len: 14; v_gene: TRBV3-1; abundance: many; j_gene: TRBJ1-5; d_gene: NA; CDR3aa: CASSQMVGSAAQHF; CDR3nt: TGTGCCAGCAGCCAAATGGTCGGCAGTGCCGCCCAGCATTTT
len: 13; v_gene: TRBV5-8; abundance: few; j_gene: TRBJ1-2; d_gene: NA; CDR3aa: CASSLERKGGYTF; CDR3nt: TGTGCCAGCAGCTTGGAAAGGAAGGGAGGCTACACCTTC
len: 15; v_gene: TRBV12-3/TRBV12-4; abundance: many; j_gene: TRBJ1-1; d_gene: NA; CDR3aa: CASSIYRQEIEEAFF; CDR3nt: TGTGCCAGCAGTATCTACCGACAGGAGATCGAAGAAGCTTTCTTT
len: 15; v_gene: TRBV15; abundance: NA; j_gene: TRBJ2-3; d_gene: NA; CDR3aa: CATSRDPATTDTQYF; CDR3nt: TGTGCCACCAGCAGAGATCCGGCAACCACAGATACGCAGTATTTT
len: 15; v_gene: TRBV4-2; abundance: many; j_gene: TRBJ1-2; d_gene: NA; CDR3aa: CASSLRVSFNYGYTF; CDR3nt: TGTGCCAGCAGCCTCCGGGTCTCATTTAATTATGGCTACACCTTC
len: 14; v_gene: TRBV10-3; abundance: NA; j_gene: TRBJ2-3; d_gene: NA; CDR3aa: CAISDPSGADTQYF; CDR3nt: TGTGCCATCAGTGACCCCTCGGGGGCAGATACGCAGTATTTT
len: 13; v_gene: TRBV30; abundance: many; j_gene: TRBJ1-6; d_gene: NA; CDR3aa: CAWSLQERSPLHF; CDR3nt: TGTGCCTGGAGTTTGCAGGAGAGGTCACCCCTCCACTTT